This record looks at one T cell receptor beta chain sequence and its context. Its specific antigen is unknown. The record has no base qualities; no much larger clone is one base away. CDR1 and CDR2, looked up from the germline V gene, are SGHTA and FQGNSA. Ends trimmed: V by 1 base, J by 5 bases; bases unmatched to a gene: 5. There are 15 amino acids in the CDR3, from cysteine to phenylalanine inclusive. Only the CDR3 part of the read is kept: 45 bases, read in frame from the first base. TCRbeta CDR3 regions were amplified from genomic DNA using the immunoSEQ Assay, a bias-controlled multiplex PCR. Under the source paper's analysis protocol: The number of nucleated cells in each sample was estimated by amplification of reference gene primers within the assay. To quantify the absolute abundance of each unique TCRbeta CDR3 rearrangement, sequence reads were collapsed and filtered. For each sample, productive Simpson clonality was calculated as the square root of Simpson's diversity index across productive rearrangements. This immuneACCESS table, as held by TCRdb, lists in-frame sequences with V and J called but not all clones. Of the missing ones, under half trace to an unresolved V gene in checked studies; the others have no known cause. V, J and clone size are those of that table, while D and trimming were read from the DNA. The sample includes some 44,000 clones, with 92% observed a single time. 9.5% to 15% of the sample lies in the top ten.

These data belong to a study of blood T cell repertoires in COVID-19 (dated by TCRdb to 2018 to 2020). In the study overall: Samples covering the acute and convalescent phases of COVID-19 were provided by collaborators in the United States, Italy and Spain. The prospective study material was composed of cDNA or gDNA derived from T cells, B-cell-depleted T cells, or PBMCs. Deeply sampled blood TCRbeta repertoires from subjects exposed to, actively infected with, or recovered from COVID-19 were included in the dataset. The repertoires were released in a freely available public database intended as a resource for research on the immune response to SARS-CoV-2. The samples were drawn from two sources: the first 160 participants of the ongoing ImmuneRACE study, and about 1,300 subjects contributed by 6 global collaborators. The sample metadata nearly always contained a de-identified subject ID, COVID-19 status, age in years and sex. HLA class I and class II types, where available, came from metadata supplied by the sample provider rather than from assay-based typing. Paper-wide results and their limitations: The amount of clinical and demographic metadata varied by source and participant and was provided uncurated.

The collaborating institutions used their own protocols to collect whole blood in K2EDTA tubes. For TCRbeta analysis, collaborator samples were shipped as frozen whole blood, as isolated PBMCs, or as DNA extracted from either sample type. The sequence joins TRBV7-2 to TRBJ2-7; TRBD2 fits 10 bases in the junction. The origin of this receptor is a human donor in a cohort sampled during active COVID-19. The specimen sequenced was peripheral blood. In nucleotide form, the sequence is TGTGCCAGCAGCTTAGGTCTAGCGGGAGAGGACGAGCAGTACTTC. This codes for CASSLGLAGEDEQYF.